This entry concerns a single TCR beta chain. Sequenced by immunoSEQ multiplex PCR; TCRdb stores in-frame clones only, minus some. The sample yields about 110,000 clones, roughly four fifths seen once. This sample is part of a study of control samples from healthy donors and cancer patients. The CDR3 spans 18 residues. Trimming cost V 4 bases and J 6 bases; bases outside gene matches: 17. Germline V gene sequence: CDR1 SGHAT, CDR2 FQNNGV. This chain uses TRBV11-2 with TRBJ2-3, with 9 bases lining up with TRBD1. The source of this sequence is a man aged 18-30 years in good health. Sequencing was carried out using blood. The DNA of the CDR3 is TGTGCCAGCAGCTCAGAGTTCGGACAGGGGACGCTAGTGGATACGCAGTATTTT. Translating gives CASSSEFGQGTLVDTQYF.